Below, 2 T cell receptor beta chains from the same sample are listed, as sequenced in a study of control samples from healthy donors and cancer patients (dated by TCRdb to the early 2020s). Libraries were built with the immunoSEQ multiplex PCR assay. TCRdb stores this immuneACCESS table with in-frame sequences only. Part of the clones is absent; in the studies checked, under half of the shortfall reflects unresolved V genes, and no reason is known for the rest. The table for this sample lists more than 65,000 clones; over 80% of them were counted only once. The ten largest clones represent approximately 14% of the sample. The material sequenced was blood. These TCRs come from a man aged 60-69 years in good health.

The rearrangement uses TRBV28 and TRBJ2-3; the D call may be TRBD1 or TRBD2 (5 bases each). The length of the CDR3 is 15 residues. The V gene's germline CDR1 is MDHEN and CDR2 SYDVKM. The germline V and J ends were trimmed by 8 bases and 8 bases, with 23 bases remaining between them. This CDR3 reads CASYGRIALGGTQYF. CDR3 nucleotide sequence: TGTGCCAGCTACGGACGGATCGCCCTTGGGGGTACGCAGTATTTT.

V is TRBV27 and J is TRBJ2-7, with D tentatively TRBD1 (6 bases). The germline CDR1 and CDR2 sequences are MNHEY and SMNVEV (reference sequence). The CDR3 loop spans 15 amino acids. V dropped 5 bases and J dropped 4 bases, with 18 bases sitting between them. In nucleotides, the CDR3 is TGTGCCAGCAGTCAACCAGGGGACGGGTTATACGAGCAGTACTTC. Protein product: CASSQPGDGLYEQYF.